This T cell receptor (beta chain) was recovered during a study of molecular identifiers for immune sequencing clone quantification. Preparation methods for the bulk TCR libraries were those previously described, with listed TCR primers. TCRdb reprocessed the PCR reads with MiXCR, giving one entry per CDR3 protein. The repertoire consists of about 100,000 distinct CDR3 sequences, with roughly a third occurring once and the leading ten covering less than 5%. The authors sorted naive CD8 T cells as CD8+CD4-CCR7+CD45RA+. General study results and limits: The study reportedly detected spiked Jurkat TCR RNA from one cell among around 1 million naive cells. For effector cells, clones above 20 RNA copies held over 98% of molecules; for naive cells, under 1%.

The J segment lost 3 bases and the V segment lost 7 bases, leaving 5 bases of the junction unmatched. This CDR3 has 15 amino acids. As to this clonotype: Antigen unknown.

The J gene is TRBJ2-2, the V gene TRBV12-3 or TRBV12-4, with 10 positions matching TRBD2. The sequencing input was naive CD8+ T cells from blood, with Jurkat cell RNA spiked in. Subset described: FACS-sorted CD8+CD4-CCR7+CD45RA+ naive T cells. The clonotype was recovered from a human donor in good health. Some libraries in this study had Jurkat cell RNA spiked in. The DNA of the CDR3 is TGTGCCAGCATCTTCGGACTAGCGGACACCGGGGAGCTGTTTTTT. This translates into CASIFGLADTGELFF.